This T cell receptor (beta chain) was captured in a study of CXCR3-negative and CXCR3-positive naive CD8 T cells. UMI-tagged TRB cDNA libraries were built via 5' RACE. TCRdb re-called the 5' RACE reads, yielding one record per CDR3 amino acid sequence without DNA. The specimen's table records around 8,000 distinct CDR3 sequences. Germline V gene data show CDR1 as SEHNR and CDR2 as FQNEAQ (reference sequence). This CDR3 comprises 16 residues. This receptor was identified in a human donor in good health. Some clones in this sample may be carry-over from other donors' samples. This chain links TRBV7-9 with TRBJ2-1; the D call of TRBD2 rests on TCRdb alone, since no DNA is present to check it. The material sequenced was naive CXCR3- CD8+ T cells from blood. The sample's subset: CD45RO-CCR7+CD27+CD95- naive CD8+ T cells lacking CXCR3 (TNR3-). CDR3 protein: CASSLGPRDYHNEQFF.